One sample yielded the 32 T cell receptor beta chains listed below, sequenced in a study of human T cells and chemical hapten exposure (dated by TCRdb to the early 2020s). Per the publication, the time point label means: patch test 2, 6 weeks after DPC sensitization. The treatment or condition label, as the study defines it: therapeutic diphenylcyclopropenone sensitization with weekly scalp DPC. Unfractionated whole blood was collected in Tempus Blood RNA tubes, and total RNA was extracted from that blood. The library was built by means of RACE. The sequencer listed for this sample is NextSeq 500. The raw public reads went through TCRdb reprocessing: fastp at Q25, MiXCR clone calling, in-frame beta chains kept. Entries are consolidated by CDR3 protein sequence, retaining the most common genes and DNA. A total of tens of thousands of distinct CDR3 sequences appear in this sample, 9.5% to 10% of them only once. More than 13% of the sample is in the top ten clones.

Specimen: whole blood, collected in connection with sensitization to the hapten diphenylcyclopropenone (DPC). These receptor sequences come from a woman aged 25 to 39 with alopecia areata. Some clones in this sample may be carry-over from other donors' samples.

This clonotype was detected many times. The J gene is TRBJ2-3, the V gene TRBV20-1, with 10 nucleotides matching TRBD2. This CDR3 spans 15 amino acids. CDR1 and CDR2 (germline): DFQATT, SNEGSKA (reference sequence). Trimming cost V 6 bases and J 1 base; bases outside gene matches: 7. The CDR3 protein is CSAKRGGEGTDTQYF. The DNA of the CDR3 is TGCAGTGCAAAGCGGGGGGGCGAGGGCACAGATACGCAGTATTTT.

This clonotype was found many times. This chain joins TRBV28 and TRBJ2-1, with TRBD2 identical over 11 bases. This CDR3 is built from 15 residues. Germline CDR1 is MDHEN and CDR2 is SYDVKM. V lost 6 bases to trimming and J lost 3 bases; unmatched junction nucleotides: 4. DNA for the CDR3: TGTGCCAGCAGACCCGGGACTAGCGGCTACAATGAGCAGTTCTTC. Translation: CASRPGTSGYNEQFF.

This clonotype occurred many times. V is TRBV2 and J is TRBJ2-5, with 9 nucleotides matching TRBD2. Germline CDR1 is SNHLY and CDR2 is FYNNEI. This CDR3 contains 13 residues. Trimming at V came to 10 bases and at J to 5 bases, leaving 8 bases not matched to a gene. The chain's CDR3 is CATKRGVEETQYF. CDR3 nucleotides: TGTGCCACCAAGCGGGGGGTCGAGGAGACCCAGTACTTC.

This clonotype has ten or more counts. In DNA form, the CDR3 reads TGTGCCAGCAGCTCCCCTACTTTAACCTGGTACCAAGAGACCCAGTACTTC. This gives the protein CASSSPTLTWYQETQYF. The chain joins TRBV5-6 to TRBJ2-5; D is unresolved. Trimming took 3 bases from V and 0 from J, leaving 18 bases between them. Germline CDR1 SGHDT, CDR2 YYEEEE. There are 17 residues in the CDR3.

This chain joins TRBV6-2 or TRBV6-3 and TRBJ2-6, with D unclear. V lost 6 bases, J lost 0 bases, and 9 bases lay in between. Germline values: CDR1 MNHEY, CDR2 SVGEGT. This CDR3 region has 15 residues. The CDR3 DNA reads TGTGCCAGCAGGCCACAACGCTCTGGGGCCAACGTCCTGACTTTC. The encoded protein is CASRPQRSGANVLTF.

On this clonotype: A clone one base away is much larger, so this may be a read error. The genes are TRBV18 and TRBJ1-2, with TRBD1 identical over 7 bases. Germline loops: CDR1 KGHSH, CDR2 LQKENI. This CDR3 is 14 amino acids long. The CDR3 nucleotides are TGTGTCAGCTCCAGAGAGGACAGGAGGGGTGGCTACACCTTC. Residues: CVSSREDRRGGYTF.

This clonotype was seen only a few times. J is TRBJ2-7 and V is TRBV7-9, with D possibly being TRBD1 (5 bases). V was cut by 5 bases and J by 3 bases, with 17 bases left in between. CDR1 and CDR2 from the germline V gene are SEHNR and FQNEAQ (reference sequence). The CDR3 extends over 15 amino acids. CDR3 sequence reads: CASSRLECRGYEQYF. The CDR3 DNA reads as TGTGCCAGCAGCCGCCTTGAGTGTAGGGGCTACGAGCAGTACTTC.

CDR3 sequence (DNA): TGTGCCAGCAGCCCAGGTCGTGGCAGACTTTACGAGCAGTACTTC. It is translated as CASSPGRGRLYEQYF. This rearrangement joins TRBV5-6 to TRBJ2-7; D is unresolved. V was shortened by 4 bases and J by 4 bases, with 18 bases between the two germline ends. This CDR3 comprises 15 residues. Germline V gene data show CDR1 as SGHDT and CDR2 as YYEEEE.

This clonotype is classed as medium-sized. The genes are TRBV5-4 and TRBJ1-1; D ambiguous. The CDR3 extends over 15 amino acids. Germline values: CDR1 SGHNT, CDR2 YYREEE (reference sequence). The V and J ends lost 4 bases and 1 base respectively, with 14 bases between them. The CDR3 nucleotides read TGTGCCAGCAGCCCTGATAGCGGCAGGAACACTGAAGCTTTCTTT. Residues: CASSPDSGRNTEAFF.

This clonotype was seen at least ten times. The CDR3 here is CASSQDRVTGGNTEAFF. The CDR3 DNA follows: TGCGCCAGCAGCCAAGATCGGGTGACAGGCGGGAACACTGAAGCTTTCTTT. The V call is TRBV4-3, the J call TRBJ1-1; possible D gene TRBD1, 6 bases. CDR1 and CDR2 (germline): LGHNA, YSLEER. V was pared by 0 bases and J by 1 base, with 15 bases between. CDR3 length: 17 residues.

The table lists this clonotype with a few counts. The chain carries TRBV9 and TRBJ2-1; D unresolved. The CDR3 totals 13 residues. V was trimmed by 6 bases and J by 6 bases, leaving 13 bases between them. The germline CDR1 and CDR2 sequences are SGDLS and YYNGEE. CDR3 region: CASTVGYSNEQFF. The CDR3 coding sequence is TGTGCCAGCACCGTTGGATACTCCAATGAGCAGTTCTTC.

A few counts support this clonotype. The CDR3 region has the DNA TGTGCCAGCAGCTTGAGGCAGCGGCTAATCTATGGCTACACCTTC. Amino acid sequence: CASSLRQRLIYGYTF. The rearrangement uses TRBV5-5 and TRBJ1-2; D remains unclear. CDR1 and CDR2 (germline): SGHKS, YYEKEE (reference sequence). Deletions cut 1 base from V and 4 bases from J, with 14 bases between. The CDR3 has 15 residues.

This clonotype was observed many times. CDR3 sequence reads: CASSLLGVTGELFF. CDR3 DNA: TGTGCCAGCAGCCTCCTTGGGGTCACCGGGGAGCTGTTTTTT. This rearrangement joins TRBV9 to TRBJ2-2; D ambiguous. This CDR3 has 14 amino acids. V gave up 4 bases and J gave up 4 bases, with 11 bases separating them. Per germline, CDR1 SGDLS and CDR2 YYNGEE.

This clonotype was seen ten or more times. CDR3 in DNA: TGTGCCAGCAGTTTACTCCCCAGGGGTGACGATCAGCCCCAGCATTTT. Translation gives CASSLLPRGDDQPQHF. The rearrangement links TRBV12-3 or TRBV12-4 to TRBJ1-5; D is possibly TRBD1 (6 bases). The germline V and J ends were trimmed by 2 bases and 5 bases, with 16 bases remaining between them. CDR3 size: 16 residues.

The V call is TRBV7-9, the J call TRBJ1-5, with D perhaps matching TRBD1 (6 bases). CDR1 is SEHNR and CDR2 is FQNEAQ in the germline V gene (reference sequence). Trimming shortened V by 5 bases and J by 7 bases, and 15 bases separated the two germline ends. The CDR3 contains 14 residues. CDR3 loop: CASSDTGGRQPQHF. CDR3 coding DNA: TGTGCCAGCAGCGACACGGGGGGGCGGCAGCCCCAGCATTTT.

This clonotype was observed many times. The chain carries TRBV14 and TRBJ1-1; D is undetermined. Trimming removed 6 bases at V and 2 bases at J, with 13 bases between. The CDR3 covers 14 residues. Germline CDR1 reads SGHDN; CDR2 reads FVKESK. CDR3 coding DNA: TGTGCCAGCAGTCTCAGGCAGTTCAACACTGAAGCTTTCTTT. This encodes CASSLRQFNTEAFF.

This clonotype was picked up many times. The rearrangement uses TRBV7-2 and TRBJ2-7; 7 nucleotides match TRBD1. V was pared by 5 bases and J by 0 bases, with 7 bases of the junction left unmatched. The CDR3 runs 15 residues. The germline gives CDR1 SGHTA, CDR2 FQGNSA. The CDR3 region has the DNA TGTGCCAGCAGCCGGACAGGTTTCAGCTCCTACGAGCAGTACTTC. This gives the protein CASSRTGFSSYEQYF.

This chain connects TRBV30 to TRBJ2-7; the match to TRBD1 covers 11 bases. Germline CDR1 and CDR2: GTSNPN and SVGIG (reference sequence). This CDR3 is built from 15 residues. The V and J ends lost 3 bases and 3 bases, in that order; junction bases with no gene match: 7. CDR3 region: CAWSFGTGGFYEQYF. The DNA for the CDR3 is TGTGCCTGGAGCTTCGGGACAGGGGGTTTCTACGAGCAGTACTTC.

This clonotype was counted at least ten times. V gene TRBV7-2 combines with J gene TRBJ2-2; maybe TRBD2 (6 bases). The CDR3 loop spans 16 amino acids. Germline V gives CDR1 SGHTA, CDR2 FQGNSA. Trimming took off 1 base at V and 3 bases at J, with 12 bases between the two ends. CDR3 sequence reads: CASSLEASAYTGELFF. For the CDR3, the DNA is TGTGCCAGCAGCTTAGAGGCTAGCGCGTACACCGGGGAGCTGTTTTTT.

The DNA of the CDR3 is TGTGCCAGCAGTTTGGGGGGCGGGCCACCCCTCCACTTT. It is translated as CASSLGGGPPLHF. The chain carries TRBV28 and TRBJ1-6; maybe TRBD1 (6 bases). The CDR3 is 13 residues long. V gave up 3 bases and J gave up 11 bases, with 11 bases separating them. Germline CDR1 is MDHEN and CDR2 is SYDVKM.

This sequence joins TRBV2 and TRBJ1-6; D not certain. The germline V gene has CDR1 SNHLY and CDR2 FYNNEI. The V end was cut by 8 bases, the J end by 9 bases, with 8 bases between. This CDR3 has 11 residues. In nucleotides, the CDR3 is TGTGCCAGCGAAGACCCTTCACCCCTCCACTTT. It is translated as CASEDPSPLHF.

The V call is TRBV28, the J call TRBJ1-6, with 7 bases aligning to TRBD1. CDR1 is MDHEN and CDR2 is SYDVKM in the germline V gene. After removal of 2 bases from V and 10 bases from J, the junction contained 2 bases not matched to a gene. This CDR3 spans 13 amino acids. CDR3 sequence reads: CASSLQGESPLHF. The DNA for the CDR3 is TGTGCCAGCAGTTTACAGGGGGAATCACCCCTCCACTTT.

This clonotype has only a few counts. The V call is TRBV7-2, the J call TRBJ1-1; maybe TRBD1 (6 bases). Per germline, CDR1 SGHTA and CDR2 FQGNSA. V gave up 4 bases and J gave up 6 bases, with 12 bases separating them. The CDR3 is made up of 13 amino acids. CDR3 region: CASSSSGAAEAFF. For the CDR3, the DNA is TGTGCCAGCAGCTCATCAGGGGCGGCTGAAGCTTTCTTT.

This clonotype appeared many times. This rearrangement joins TRBV6-6 to TRBJ2-5; 8 nucleotides agree with TRBD2. CDR3 length equals 10 residues. From germline, CDR1 is MNHNY and CDR2 SVGAGI (reference sequence). The trim removed 6 bases at V and 10 bases at J, leaving 1 base unmatched. The CDR3 protein is CASSGGDQYF. For the CDR3, the DNA is TGTGCCAGCAGCGGGGGGGACCAGTACTTC.

J is TRBJ2-2 and V is TRBV3-1, with 10 bases aligning to TRBD2. Trimming at V came to 1 base and at J to 6 bases, leaving 2 bases not matched to a gene. The germline gives CDR1 LGHDT, CDR2 YNNKEL (reference sequence). CDR3 length equals 15 residues. CDR3 loop: CASSQVAGGSGELFF. The CDR3 DNA is TGTGCCAGCAGCCAAGTAGCGGGGGGCTCCGGGGAGCTGTTTTTT.

This clonotype came up a few times. The chain links TRBV5-1 to TRBJ2-5; 12 bases are shared with TRBD2. Germline values: CDR1 SGHRS, CDR2 YFSETQ. This CDR3 is built from 16 residues. Unmatched junction bases numbered 3, after V lost 1 base and J lost 2 bases. In nucleotides, the CDR3 is TGCGCCAGCAGCTTGCGGACTAGCGGGGCTCAAGAGACCCAGTACTTC. This encodes CASSLRTSGAQETQYF.

This clonotype was found a few times. The chain joins TRBV7-3 to TRBJ2-3; 11 bases fit TRBD2. The ends lost 4 bases at V and 1 base at J; junction bases unmatched: 1. Germline CDR1 SGHTA, CDR2 FQGTGA. The CDR3 totals 15 residues. CDR3 in DNA: TGTGCCAGCAGCTCGGGACTAGCGGGCACAGATACGCAGTATTTT. Protein: CASSSGLAGTDTQYF.

This clonotype was observed many times. The chain is built from TRBV9 and TRBJ1-6; possible D gene TRBD1, 6 bases. This CDR3 is 14 amino acids long. With 0 bases removed from V and 7 bases from J, the gap between germline ends came to 8 bases. Germline V gives CDR1 SGDLS, CDR2 YYNGEE. The chain's CDR3 is CASSVEGVNSPLHF. The CDR3 DNA reads as TGTGCCAGCAGCGTAGAGGGGGTAAATTCACCCCTCCACTTT.

This clonotype appeared a few times. This chain joins TRBV25-1 and TRBJ1-4, with 7 bases identical to TRBD1. From germline, CDR1 is MGHDK and CDR2 SYGVNS. Trimming took 2 bases from V and 6 from J; bases not matched to a gene: 3. CDR3 length equals 14 residues. CDR3 loop: CASSEVDRDEKLFF. As DNA, the CDR3 is TGTGCCAGCAGTGAAGTCGACAGGGATGAAAAACTGTTTTTT.

V usage is TRBV15 and J usage is TRBJ2-5, with D tentatively TRBD1 (5 bases). V gave up 0 bases and J gave up 4 bases, with 12 bases separating them. The CDR3 sequence is 15 residues long. Germline V gene sequence: CDR1 LNHNV, CDR2 YYDKDF (reference sequence). The CDR3 loop is CATSRDKGNGETQYF. The CDR3 DNA is TGTGCCACCAGCAGAGATAAGGGGAACGGAGAGACCCAGTACTTC.

The CDR3 bases are TGTGCCAGCAGGTCAGGGGGACAGACCTACGAGCAGTACTTC. Encoded protein: CASRSGGQTYEQYF. The V call is TRBV12-3 or TRBV12-4, the J call TRBJ2-7; 7 bases are shared with TRBD1. This CDR3 comprises 14 residues. The ends lost 6 bases at V and 2 bases at J; junction bases unmatched: 7.

This clonotype came up many times. This sequence joins TRBV18 and TRBJ2-5, with 11 positions matching TRBD2. From germline, CDR1 is KGHSH and CDR2 LQKENI. This CDR3 contains 15 residues. The V and J ends lost 3 bases and 0 bases, in that order; junction bases with no gene match: 0. The CDR3 protein is CASSPGLADQETQYF. The CDR3 DNA is TGTGCCAGCTCACCGGGACTAGCGGACCAAGAGACCCAGTACTTC.